Following are 18 T cell receptor beta chains from one sample sequenced in a study of Ad26.COV2.S vaccination and SARS-CoV-2 variants. Using immunoSEQ multiplex PCR, the repertoire was profiled, and TCRdb retains in-frame clones only, with some absent. The sample has 300,000 to 350,000 clones, about 89% seen once. Treatment: approximately 18 received Ad26.COV2.S at low or high dose, single or two shots; about 5 received placebo; per-sample allocation not given. The study sampled participants on day 63 after the first vaccine or placebo injection. This sample comprised peripheral blood, obtained in a trial of Ad26.COV2.S vaccine versus placebo. These receptors all stem from a person between 18 and 65 years old who received the Ad26.COV2.S COVID-19 vaccine or a placebo.

V usage is TRBV7-8 and J usage is TRBJ2-5; D may be TRBD1 (6 bases). Germline V CDR1 and CDR2: SGHVS, FQNEAQ. V lost 5 bases and J 5 bases, leaving 21 bases between the germline ends. The CDR3 has 16 amino acids. CDR3 loop: CASSPLEQGTRETQYF. The CDR3 region has the DNA TGTGCCAGCAGCCCCCTCGAACAGGGCACCCGGGAGACCCAGTACTTC. Full variable domain (outside the CDR3, taken from reference TRBV7-8 and TRBJ2-5): GAGVSQSPRYKVAKRGQDVALRCDPISGHVSLFWYQQALGQGPEFLTYFQNEAQLDKSGLPSDRFFAERPEGSVSTLKIQRTQQEDSAVYLCASSPLEQGTRETQYFGPGTRLLVL.

The table lists this clone with a count of one. The rearrangement links TRBV10-3 to TRBJ2-1; 7 nucleotides align to TRBD2. Germline values: CDR1 ENHRY, CDR2 SYGVKD. The CDR3 length is 15 residues. After removal of 2 bases from V and 2 bases from J, the junction contained 3 bases not matched to a gene. CDR3 coding DNA: TGTGCCATCAGTGAGCGGGCGGGGGCCTACAATGAGCAGTTCTTC. Amino acids: CAISERAGAYNEQFF.

The gene calls are TRBV28 and TRBJ2-7; D not certain. In germline, CDR1 is MDHEN, CDR2 SYDVKM. V was clipped by 4 bases and J by 2 bases, with 15 bases between them. This CDR3 has 15 residues. CDR3 amino acids: CASSSVLSDAYEQYF. CDR3 bases: TGTGCCAGCAGTTCCGTACTTTCTGACGCCTACGAGCAGTACTTC.

V usage is TRBV6-5 and J usage is TRBJ2-7; the D gene is possibly TRBD2 (7 bases). CDR1 MNHEY and CDR2 SVGAGI come from the germline V gene. CDR3 length: 15 residues. With 6 bases removed from V and 2 bases from J, the gap between germline ends came to 17 bases. CDR3 nucleotide sequence: TGTGCCAGCAGGCCCTCGGGGGGCGTTCCCTACGAGCAGTACTTC. Encoded protein: CASRPSGGVPYEQYF.

This chain connects TRBV10-3 to TRBJ2-2, with D perhaps TRBD2 (6 bases). This CDR3 is built from 14 residues. The V gene's germline CDR1 is ENHRY and CDR2 SYGVKD. V lost 5 bases and J lost 6, with 13 bases in between. This chain's CDR3 is CAISSDGSAGELFF. Here the CDR3 DNA reads TGTGCCATCAGTTCCGACGGGAGCGCCGGGGAGCTGTTTTTT.

Here the CDR3 reads CSVDLGVGTDTQYF. CDR3 nucleotide sequence: TGCAGCGTTGATTTGGGAGTTGGCACAGATACGCAGTATTTT. The chain combines TRBV29-1 with TRBJ2-3, with D possibly being TRBD2 (5 bases). Trimming took 3 bases from V and 1 from J, leaving 11 bases between them. The germline V gene encodes CDR1 SQVTM and CDR2 ANQGSEA. The CDR3 consists of 14 residues.

The gene calls are TRBV18 and TRBJ2-6; 7 bases line up with TRBD1. The germline V gene encodes CDR1 KGHSH and CDR2 LQKENI. This CDR3 region has 17 residues. Unmatched junction bases numbered 6, after V lost 4 bases and J lost 0 bases. CDR3 sequence: CASSLGQAASGANVLTF. The DNA for the CDR3 is TGTGCCAGCTCACTCGGACAGGCGGCCTCTGGGGCCAACGTCCTGACTTTC.

The chain recombines TRBV6-6 with TRBJ1-3, with 8 bases fitting TRBD1. CDR3 length equals 16 residues. The germline V gene encodes CDR1 MNHNY and CDR2 SVGAGI (reference sequence). Losses at the gene ends were 5 bases for V and 1 base for J; bases not matched to a gene: 7. The CDR3, as DNA: TGTGCCAGCAGTACCTGGACAGGGTCGTCTGGAAACACCATATATTTT. Translation gives CASSTWTGSSGNTIYF.

The rearrangement links TRBV5-6 to TRBJ1-1, with D unresolved. Trimming shortened V by 0 bases and J by 12 bases, and 18 bases separated the two germline ends. The CDR3 is 14 amino acids. Germline CDR1 SGHDT, CDR2 YYEEEE. The CDR3 DNA reads TGTGCCAGCAGCTTGGTTGAGGAACCCCGGTCCCCTTTCTTT. It yields the protein CASSLVEEPRSPFF.

The chain joins TRBV6-2 or TRBV6-3 to TRBJ1-5; maybe TRBD1 (5 bases). The CDR3 spans 17 residues. Trimming stripped 3 bases from V and 2 bases from J, with 17 bases between. Per germline, CDR1 MNHEY and CDR2 SVGEGT. The chain's CDR3 is CASSYPGTSLGNQPQHF. CDR3 DNA sequence: TGTGCCAGCAGTTATCCCGGGACTTCCCTGGGCAATCAGCCCCAGCATTTT.

The rearrangement joins TRBV4-1 to TRBJ1-2; no definite D call. The CDR3 totals 17 residues. Deletions cut 3 bases from V and 0 bases from J, with 17 bases between. Germline V gene data show CDR1 as MGHRA and CDR2 as YSYEKL. The CDR3 sequence: CASSQRRGRAANYGYTF. CDR3 nucleotides: TGCGCCAGCAGCCAGAGGAGAGGGAGGGCCGCTAACTATGGCTACACCTTC.

The chain couples TRBV11-2 to TRBJ1-4; perhaps TRBD1 as D (5 bases). This CDR3 contains 16 residues. The germline CDR1 and CDR2 sequences are SGHAT and FQNNGV. Trimming shortened V by 1 base and J by 8 bases, and 17 bases separated the two germline ends. This CDR3 reads CASSLGSGTQGEKLFF. CDR3 nucleotide sequence: TGTGCCAGCAGCTTAGGTTCCGGGACCCAAGGGGAAAAACTGTTTTTT.

The chain is built from TRBV28 and TRBJ1-2; the D is unclear. Per germline, CDR1 MDHEN and CDR2 SYDVKM. Trimming took off 6 bases at V and 2 bases at J, with 16 bases between the two ends. The CDR3 has 15 residues. CDR3 DNA sequence: TGTGCCAGCAGGGAAGACCGGGCCGAAAACTATGGCTACACCTTC. It translates to CASREDRAENYGYTF.

The rearrangement uses TRBV19 and TRBJ1-1; D is possibly TRBD1 (5 bases). The CDR3 runs 15 residues. The V end lost 5 bases, the J end lost 1 base, and 14 bases lay between the germline ends. Germline V CDR1 and CDR2: LNHDA, SQIVND (reference sequence). The DNA for the CDR3 is TGTGCCAGTAGTTCCTTGGGGCAGGGGAACACTGAAGCTTTCTTT. This translates into CASSSLGQGNTEAFF.

This rearrangement joins TRBV12-3 or TRBV12-4 to TRBJ1-1, with D unclear. V dropped 5 bases and J dropped 7 bases, with 14 bases sitting between them. The CDR3 contains 13 residues. The DNA for the CDR3 is TGTGCCAGCAGTCCGGATACTAGTGGTGAAGCTTTCTTT. Its translation is CASSPDTSGEAFF.

This clone came up once. This sequence joins TRBV27 and TRBJ2-5; weak D call: TRBD1 (6 bases). V lost 1 base and J lost 3, with 9 bases in between. Germline CDR1 MNHEY, CDR2 SMNVEV (reference sequence). The CDR3 is made up of 14 amino acids. CDR3 bases: TGTGCCAGCAGTTTATGGGCAGGGGAAGAGACCCAGTACTTC. Its protein is CASSLWAGEETQYF.

The gene calls are TRBV28 and TRBJ1-1, with TRBD1 matching over 8 bases. V lost 5 bases and J lost 8; bases outside the gene matches: 7. The length of the CDR3 is 13 residues. The germline V gene has CDR1 MDHEN and CDR2 SYDVKM. The CDR3 nucleotides read TGTGCCAGCAGTCTCTTAGACAGGGGCGAAGCTTTCTTT. It codes for CASSLLDRGEAFF. Together with reference TRBV28 and TRBJ1-1, the CDR3 gives the full variable domain: DVKVTQSSRYLVKRTGEKVFLECVQDMDHENMFWYRQDPGLGLRLIYFSYDVKMKEKGDIPEGYSVSREKKERFSLILESASTNQTSMYLCASSLLDRGEAFFGQGTRLTVV.

The CDR3 here is CASSFSVDNTGELFF. The CDR3 nucleotides are TGCGCCAGCAGCTTTTCCGTAGACAACACCGGGGAGCTGTTTTTT. V gene TRBV5-1 combines with J gene TRBJ2-2, with D unclear. Germline CDR1 is SGHRS and CDR2 is YFSETQ. The CDR3 runs 15 residues. Trimming took 2 bases from V and 2 from J, leaving 10 bases between them.